The 4 T cell receptor beta chains below were found in one sample sequenced in a study of cytomegalovirus exposure and HLA in healthy donors. This PCR relied on a set of 60 Vbeta primers and 13 Jbeta primers. The table came from immunoSEQ multiplex PCR; TCRdb's copy has only in-frame clones and leaves some out. The data hold 160,000 or so clones, with about two thirds observed a single time. The specimen sequenced was PBMCs. These receptors came from a woman in her twenties or thirties in good health and CMV-seronegative.

The chain combines TRBV28 with TRBJ1-2; D perhaps matches TRBD1 (6 bases). The germline gives CDR1 MDHEN, CDR2 SYDVKM. This CDR3 region has 15 residues. Trimming took off 2 bases at V and 7 bases at J, with 17 bases between the two ends. CDR3 nucleotides: TGTGCCAGCAGTTTAAAGGGGGGGGCCCACGTTGGCTACACCTTC. Encoded protein: CASSLKGGAHVGYTF.

The chain recombines TRBV7-9 with TRBJ1-4; 9 nucleotides line up with TRBD1. The CDR3 consists of 15 residues. V lost 5 bases and J lost 5; bases outside the gene matches: 6. CDR1 is SEHNR and CDR2 is FQNEAQ in the germline V gene (reference sequence). In nucleotides, the CDR3 is TGTGCCAGCAGCGACGCCGGGACAGGGAATGAAAAACTGTTTTTT. Protein: CASSDAGTGNEKLFF.

The chain carries TRBV5-1 and TRBJ2-5, with TRBD2 identical over 8 bases. The DNA matches TRBJ2-7 better at its end, which makes the J call doubtful. CDR3 length: 15 amino acids. Germline V gene data show CDR1 as SGHRS and CDR2 as YFSETQ. CDR3 in DNA: TGCGCCAGCAGCTTCGGACTAGCCGAATCCTACGAGCAGTACTTC. Translated, it gives CASSFGLAESYEQYF.

The chain joins TRBV9 to TRBJ1-5; the D is unclear. V lost 4 bases to trimming and J lost 0 bases, with 8 bases between them. The CDR3 sequence is 14 residues long. From germline, CDR1 is SGDLS and CDR2 YYNGEE. The DNA of the CDR3 is TGTGCCAGCAGCCCTCTGGCTAGCAATCAGCCCCAGCATTTT. Amino acid sequence: CASSPLASNQPQHF.